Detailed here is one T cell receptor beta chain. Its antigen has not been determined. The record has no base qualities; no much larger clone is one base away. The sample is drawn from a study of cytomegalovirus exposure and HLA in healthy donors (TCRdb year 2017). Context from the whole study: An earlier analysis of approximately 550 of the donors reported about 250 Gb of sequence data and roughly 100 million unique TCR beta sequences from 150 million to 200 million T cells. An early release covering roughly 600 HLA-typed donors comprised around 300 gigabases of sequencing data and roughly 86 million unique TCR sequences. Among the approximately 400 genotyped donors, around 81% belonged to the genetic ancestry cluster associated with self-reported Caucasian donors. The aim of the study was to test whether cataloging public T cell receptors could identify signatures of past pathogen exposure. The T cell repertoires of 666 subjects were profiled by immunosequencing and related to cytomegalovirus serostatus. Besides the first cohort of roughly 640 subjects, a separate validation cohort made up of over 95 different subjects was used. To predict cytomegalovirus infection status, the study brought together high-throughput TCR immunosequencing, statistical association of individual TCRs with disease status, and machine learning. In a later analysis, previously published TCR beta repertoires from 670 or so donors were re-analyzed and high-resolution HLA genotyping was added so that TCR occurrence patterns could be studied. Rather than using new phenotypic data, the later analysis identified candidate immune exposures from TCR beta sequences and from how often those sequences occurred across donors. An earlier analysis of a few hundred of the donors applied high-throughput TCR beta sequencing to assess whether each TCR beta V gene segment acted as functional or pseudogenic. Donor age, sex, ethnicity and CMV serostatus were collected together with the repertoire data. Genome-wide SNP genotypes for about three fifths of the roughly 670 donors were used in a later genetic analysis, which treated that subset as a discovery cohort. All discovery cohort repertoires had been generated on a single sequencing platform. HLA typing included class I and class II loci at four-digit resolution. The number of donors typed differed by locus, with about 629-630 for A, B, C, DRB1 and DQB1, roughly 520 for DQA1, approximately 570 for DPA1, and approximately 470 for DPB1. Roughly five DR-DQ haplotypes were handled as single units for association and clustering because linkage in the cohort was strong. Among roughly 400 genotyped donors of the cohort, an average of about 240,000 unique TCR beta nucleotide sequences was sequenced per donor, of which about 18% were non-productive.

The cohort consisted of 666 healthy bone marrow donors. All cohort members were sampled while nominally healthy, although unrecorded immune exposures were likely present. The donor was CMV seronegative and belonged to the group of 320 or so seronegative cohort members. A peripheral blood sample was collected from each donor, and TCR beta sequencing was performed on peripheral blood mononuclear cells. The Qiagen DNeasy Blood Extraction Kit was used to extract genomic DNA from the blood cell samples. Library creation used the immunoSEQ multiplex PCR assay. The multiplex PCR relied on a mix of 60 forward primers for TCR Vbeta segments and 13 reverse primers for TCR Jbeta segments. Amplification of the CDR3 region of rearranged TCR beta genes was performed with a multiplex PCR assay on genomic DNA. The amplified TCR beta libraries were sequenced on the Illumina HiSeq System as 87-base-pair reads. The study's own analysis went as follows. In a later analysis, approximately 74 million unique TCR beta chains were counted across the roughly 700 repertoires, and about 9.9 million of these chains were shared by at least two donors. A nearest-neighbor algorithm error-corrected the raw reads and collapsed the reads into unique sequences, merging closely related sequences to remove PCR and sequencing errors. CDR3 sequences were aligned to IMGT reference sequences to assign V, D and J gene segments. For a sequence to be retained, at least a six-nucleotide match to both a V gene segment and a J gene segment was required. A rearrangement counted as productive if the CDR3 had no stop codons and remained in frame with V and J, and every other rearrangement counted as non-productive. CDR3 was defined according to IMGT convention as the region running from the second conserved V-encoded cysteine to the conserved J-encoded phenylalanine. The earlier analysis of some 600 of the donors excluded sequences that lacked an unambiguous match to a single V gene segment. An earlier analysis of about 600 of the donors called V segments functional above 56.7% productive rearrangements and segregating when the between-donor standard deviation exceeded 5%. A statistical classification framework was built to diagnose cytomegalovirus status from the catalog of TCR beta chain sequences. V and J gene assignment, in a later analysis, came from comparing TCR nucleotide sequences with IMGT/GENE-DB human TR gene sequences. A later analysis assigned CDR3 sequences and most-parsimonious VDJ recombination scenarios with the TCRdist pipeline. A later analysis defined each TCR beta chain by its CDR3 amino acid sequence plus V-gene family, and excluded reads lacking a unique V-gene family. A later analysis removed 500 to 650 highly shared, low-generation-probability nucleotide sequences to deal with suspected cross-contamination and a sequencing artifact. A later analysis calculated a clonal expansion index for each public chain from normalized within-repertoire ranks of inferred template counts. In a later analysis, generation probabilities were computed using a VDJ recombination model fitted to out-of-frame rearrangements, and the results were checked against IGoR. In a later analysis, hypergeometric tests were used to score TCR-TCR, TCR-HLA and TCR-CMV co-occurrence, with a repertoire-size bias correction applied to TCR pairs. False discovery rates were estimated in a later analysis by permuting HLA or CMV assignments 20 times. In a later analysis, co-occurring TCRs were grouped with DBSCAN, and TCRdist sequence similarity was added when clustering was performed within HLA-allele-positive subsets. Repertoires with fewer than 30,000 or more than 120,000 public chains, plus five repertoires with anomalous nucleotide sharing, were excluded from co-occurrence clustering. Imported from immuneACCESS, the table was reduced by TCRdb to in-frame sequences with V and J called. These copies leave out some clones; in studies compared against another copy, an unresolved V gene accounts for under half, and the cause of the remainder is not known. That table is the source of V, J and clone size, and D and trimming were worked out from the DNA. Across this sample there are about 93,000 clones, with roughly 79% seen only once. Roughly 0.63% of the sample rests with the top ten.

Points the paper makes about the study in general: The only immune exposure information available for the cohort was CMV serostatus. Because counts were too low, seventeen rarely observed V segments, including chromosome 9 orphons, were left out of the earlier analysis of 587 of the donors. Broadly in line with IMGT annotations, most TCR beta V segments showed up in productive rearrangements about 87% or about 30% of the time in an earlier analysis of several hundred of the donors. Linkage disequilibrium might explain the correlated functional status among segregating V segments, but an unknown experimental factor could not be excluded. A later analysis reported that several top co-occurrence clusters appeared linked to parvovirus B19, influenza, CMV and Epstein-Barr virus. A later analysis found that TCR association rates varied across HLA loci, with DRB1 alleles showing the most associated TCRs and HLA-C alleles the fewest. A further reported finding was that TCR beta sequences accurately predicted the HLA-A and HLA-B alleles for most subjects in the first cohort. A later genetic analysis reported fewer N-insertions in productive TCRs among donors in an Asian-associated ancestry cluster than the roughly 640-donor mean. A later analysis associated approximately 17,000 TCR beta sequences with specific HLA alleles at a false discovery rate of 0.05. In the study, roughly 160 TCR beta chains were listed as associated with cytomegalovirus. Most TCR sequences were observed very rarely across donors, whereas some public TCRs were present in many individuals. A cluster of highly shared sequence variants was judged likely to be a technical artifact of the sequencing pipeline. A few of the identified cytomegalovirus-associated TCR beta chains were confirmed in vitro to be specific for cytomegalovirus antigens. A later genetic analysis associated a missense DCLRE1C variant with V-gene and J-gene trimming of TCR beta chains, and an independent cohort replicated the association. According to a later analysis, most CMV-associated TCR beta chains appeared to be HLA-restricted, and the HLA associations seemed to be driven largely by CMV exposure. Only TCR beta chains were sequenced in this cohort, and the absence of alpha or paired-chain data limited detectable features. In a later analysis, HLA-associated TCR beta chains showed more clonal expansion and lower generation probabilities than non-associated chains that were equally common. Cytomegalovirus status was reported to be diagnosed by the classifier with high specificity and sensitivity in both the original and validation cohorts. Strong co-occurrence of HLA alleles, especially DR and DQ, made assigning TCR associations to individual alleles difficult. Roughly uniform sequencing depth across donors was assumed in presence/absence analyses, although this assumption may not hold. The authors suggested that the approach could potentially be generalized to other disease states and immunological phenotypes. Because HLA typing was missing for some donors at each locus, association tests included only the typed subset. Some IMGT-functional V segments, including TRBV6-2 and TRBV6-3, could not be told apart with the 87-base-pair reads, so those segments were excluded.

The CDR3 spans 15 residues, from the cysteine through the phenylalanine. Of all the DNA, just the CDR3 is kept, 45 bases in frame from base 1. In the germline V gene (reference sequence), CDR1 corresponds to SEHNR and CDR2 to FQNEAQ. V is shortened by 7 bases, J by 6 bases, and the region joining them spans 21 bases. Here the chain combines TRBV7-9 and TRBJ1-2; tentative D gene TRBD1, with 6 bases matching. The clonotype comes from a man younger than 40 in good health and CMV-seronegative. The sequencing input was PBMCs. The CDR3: CASIGPLQGINGYTF. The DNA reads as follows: TGTGCCAGCATCGGCCCCTTACAGGGAATTAATGGCTACACCTTC.